This T cell receptor (beta chain) was retrieved from a study of T cell repertoires in cytomegalovirus infection. About the research overall: The authors used CMV epitopes that were HLA-C-restricted (recently identified) and HLA-B-restricted (well studied). Through public TCR beta signatures, both CMV infection and matching HLA type were indicated.

Findings and limits, study-wide: Across the ex vivo response, the dominant clonotypes were HLA-C-restricted CMV-specific TCR beta clonotypes. Carriers of CMV and the relevant HLA type were discriminated by public TCR beta frequency.

TCRdb itself ran the reads through MiXCR, one entry per CDR3 protein. The table records about 89,000 distinct CDR3 sequences, around 32% of them present only once. About this clonotype itself: Its antigen is as yet unknown.

Germline CDR1 SGHTA, CDR2 FQGNSA. V lost 4 bases and J lost 2, with 13 bases in between. This CDR3 is built from 15 residues. The input for sequencing was CD8+ T cells from cultured PBMCs, taken from culture after CMV antigen stimulation. This rearrangement joins TRBV7-2 to TRBJ2-3, with a possible D match to TRBD1 (5 bases). This clonotype originated in a human donor in good health (CMV status not recorded). Some clones in this sample may be carry-over from other donors' samples. CDR3 loop: CASSYRTPLTDTQYF. CDR3 bases: TGTGCCAGCAGCTACAGGACCCCACTCACAGATACGCAGTATTTT. The entire variable domain, with the rest obtained from reference TRBV7-2 and TRBJ2-3, is as follows: GAGVSQSPSNKVTEKGKDVELRCDPISGHTALYWYRQSLGQGLEFLIYFQGNSAPDKSGLPSDRFSAERTGGSVSTLTIQRTQQEDSAVYLCASSYRTPLTDTQYFGPGTRLTVL.